This T cell receptor (beta chain) was found in a study of cytomegalovirus exposure and HLA in healthy donors. Findings and limits, study-wide: Within the 90 to 150 validation repertoires, first-cohort TCR clusters tended to co-occur, according to a later analysis. The classifier, whose performance was assessed in both the original and validation cohorts, reportedly diagnosed cytomegalovirus status with high specificity and sensitivity. There were 150 to 200 TCR beta chains listed as cytomegalovirus-associated.

Some clones are missing from TCRdb's copy, which holds only in-frame ones; the method was immunoSEQ multiplex PCR. The sample lists 100,000 or so clones, roughly nine tenths occurring once. As for this clone: Antigen unknown.

The sequencing sample was made of PBMCs. The source is a woman aged 30 to 39 in good health and CMV-seronegative.

The CDR3 region is CATSRDPWGRIGRSSNQPQHF. The CDR3 bases are TGTGCCACCAGCAGAGATCCTTGGGGGAGGATCGGTAGAAGTAGTAATCAGCCCCAGCATTTT. The J gene is TRBJ1-5, the V gene TRBV15; weak D call: TRBD1 (5 bases). The ends were cut back, 0 bases at V and 4 bases at J, with 28 bases in the middle. The CDR3 totals 21 residues. Germline V gene sequence: CDR1 LNHNV, CDR2 YYDKDF (reference sequence).